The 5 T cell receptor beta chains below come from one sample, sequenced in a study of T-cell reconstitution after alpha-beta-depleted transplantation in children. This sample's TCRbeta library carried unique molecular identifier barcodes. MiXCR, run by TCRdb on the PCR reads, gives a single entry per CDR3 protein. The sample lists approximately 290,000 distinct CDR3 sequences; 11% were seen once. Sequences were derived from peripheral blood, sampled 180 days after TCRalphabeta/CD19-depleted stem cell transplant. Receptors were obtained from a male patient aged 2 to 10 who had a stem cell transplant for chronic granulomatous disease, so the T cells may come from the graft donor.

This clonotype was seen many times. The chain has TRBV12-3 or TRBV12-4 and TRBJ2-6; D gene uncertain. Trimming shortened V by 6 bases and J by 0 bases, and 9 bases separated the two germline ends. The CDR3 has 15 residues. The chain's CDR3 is CASSSDNSGANVLTF. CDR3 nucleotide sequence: TGTGCCAGCAGCTCAGACAACTCTGGGGCCAACGTCCTGACTTTC.

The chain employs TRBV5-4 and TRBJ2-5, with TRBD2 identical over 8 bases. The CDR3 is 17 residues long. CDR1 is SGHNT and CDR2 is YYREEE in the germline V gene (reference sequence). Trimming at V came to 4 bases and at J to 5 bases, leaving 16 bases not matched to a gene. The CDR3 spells CASSLVPTSAQTETQYF. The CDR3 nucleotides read TGTGCCAGCAGCCTGGTGCCGACTAGCGCGCAGACGGAGACCCAGTACTTC.

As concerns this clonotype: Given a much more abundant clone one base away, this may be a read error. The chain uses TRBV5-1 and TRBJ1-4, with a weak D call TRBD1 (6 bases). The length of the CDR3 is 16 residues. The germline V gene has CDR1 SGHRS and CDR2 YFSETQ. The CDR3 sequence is CASSLRPTGVNEKLSF. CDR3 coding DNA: TGCGCCAGCAGCTTGAGGCCGACAGGAGTAAATGAAAAACTGTCTTTT. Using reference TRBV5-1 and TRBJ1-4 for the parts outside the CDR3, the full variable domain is KAGVTQTPRYLIKTRGQQVTLSCSPISGHRSVSWYQQTPGQGLQFLFEYFSETQRNKGNFPGRFSGRQFSNSRSEMNVSTLELGDSALYLCASSLRPTGVNEKLSFGSGTQLSVL.

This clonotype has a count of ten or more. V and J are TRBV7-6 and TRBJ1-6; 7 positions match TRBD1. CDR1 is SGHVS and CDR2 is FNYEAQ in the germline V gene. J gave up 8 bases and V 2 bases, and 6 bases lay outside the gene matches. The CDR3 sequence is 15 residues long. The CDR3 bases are TGTGCCAGCAGCTTAAAAGGGGGCGCGTATTCACCCCTCCACTTT. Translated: CASSLKGGAYSPLHF. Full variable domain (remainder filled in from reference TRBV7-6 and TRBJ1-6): GAGVSQSPRYKVTKRGQDVALRCDPISGHVSLYWYRQALGQGPEFLTYFNYEAQQDKSGLPNDRFSAERPEGSISTLTIQRTEQRDSAMYRCASSLKGGAYSPLHFGNGTRLTVT.

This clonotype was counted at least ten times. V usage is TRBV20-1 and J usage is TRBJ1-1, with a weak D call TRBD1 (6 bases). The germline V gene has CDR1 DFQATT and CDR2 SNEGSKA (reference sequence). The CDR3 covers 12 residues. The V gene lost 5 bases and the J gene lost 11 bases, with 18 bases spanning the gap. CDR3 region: CSASSGVEAAFF. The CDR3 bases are TGCAGTGCTTCGTCAGGGGTCGAGGCGGCTTTCTTT.